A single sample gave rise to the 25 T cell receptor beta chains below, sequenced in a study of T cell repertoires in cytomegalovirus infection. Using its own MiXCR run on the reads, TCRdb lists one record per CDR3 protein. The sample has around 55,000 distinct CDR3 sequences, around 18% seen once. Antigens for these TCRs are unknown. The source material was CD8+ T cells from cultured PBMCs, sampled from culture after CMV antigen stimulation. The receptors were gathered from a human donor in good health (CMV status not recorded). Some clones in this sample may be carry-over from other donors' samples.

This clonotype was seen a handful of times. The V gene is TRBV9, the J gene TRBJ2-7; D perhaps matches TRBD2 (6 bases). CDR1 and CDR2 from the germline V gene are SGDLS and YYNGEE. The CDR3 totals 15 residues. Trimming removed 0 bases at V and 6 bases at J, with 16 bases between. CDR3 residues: CASSVGGETYSEQYF. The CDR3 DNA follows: TGTGCCAGCAGCGTAGGGGGGGAGACTTACAGCGAGCAGTACTTC.

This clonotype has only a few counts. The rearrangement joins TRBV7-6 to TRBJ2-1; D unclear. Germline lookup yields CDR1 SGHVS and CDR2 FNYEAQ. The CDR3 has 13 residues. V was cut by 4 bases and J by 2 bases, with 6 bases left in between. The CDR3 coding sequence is TGTGCCAGCAGCTCGTCCGCCTACAATGAGCAGTTCTTC. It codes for CASSSSAYNEQFF.

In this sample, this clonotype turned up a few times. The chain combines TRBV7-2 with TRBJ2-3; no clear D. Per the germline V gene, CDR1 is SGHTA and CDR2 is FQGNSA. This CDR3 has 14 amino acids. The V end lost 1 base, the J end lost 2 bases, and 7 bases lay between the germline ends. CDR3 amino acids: CASSLEVFTDTQYF. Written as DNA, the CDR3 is TGTGCCAGCAGCTTAGAAGTCTTCACAGATACGCAGTATTTT.

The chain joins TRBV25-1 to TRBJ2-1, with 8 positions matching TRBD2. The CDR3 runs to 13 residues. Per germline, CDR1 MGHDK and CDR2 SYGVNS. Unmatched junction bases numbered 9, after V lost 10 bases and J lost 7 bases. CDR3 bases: TGTGCCATCACTAGCGGAGGGGGGAATGAGCAGTTCTTC. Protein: CAITSGGGNEQFF. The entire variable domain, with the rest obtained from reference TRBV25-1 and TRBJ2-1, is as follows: EADIYQTPRYLVIGTGKKITLECSQTMGHDKMYWYQQDPGMELHLIHYSYGVNSTEKGDLSSESTVSRIRTEHFPLTLESARPSHTSQYLCAITSGGGNEQFFGPGTRLTVL.

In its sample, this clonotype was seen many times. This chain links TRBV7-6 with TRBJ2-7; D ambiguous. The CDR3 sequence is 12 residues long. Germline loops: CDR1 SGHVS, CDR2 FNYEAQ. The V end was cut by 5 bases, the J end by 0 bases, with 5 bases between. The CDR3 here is CASSPSSYEQYF. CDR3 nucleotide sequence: TGTGCCAGCAGCCCAAGCTCCTACGAGCAGTACTTC.

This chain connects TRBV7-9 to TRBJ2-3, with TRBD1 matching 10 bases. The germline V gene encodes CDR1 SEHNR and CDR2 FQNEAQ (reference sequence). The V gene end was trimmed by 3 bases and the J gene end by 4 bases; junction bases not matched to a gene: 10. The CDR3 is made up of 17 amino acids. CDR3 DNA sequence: TGTGCCAGCAGCTTGAATCCGGGACAGGGGAGGTCAGATACGCAGTATTTT. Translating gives CASSLNPGQGRSDTQYF.

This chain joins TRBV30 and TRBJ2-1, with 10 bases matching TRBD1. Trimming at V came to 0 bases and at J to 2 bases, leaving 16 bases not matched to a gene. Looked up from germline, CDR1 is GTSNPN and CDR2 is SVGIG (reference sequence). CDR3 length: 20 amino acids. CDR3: CAWSVGDRGLAALPYNEQFF. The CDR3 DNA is TGTGCCTGGAGTGTTGGCGACAGGGGGCTAGCGGCACTTCCCTACAATGAGCAGTTCTTC.

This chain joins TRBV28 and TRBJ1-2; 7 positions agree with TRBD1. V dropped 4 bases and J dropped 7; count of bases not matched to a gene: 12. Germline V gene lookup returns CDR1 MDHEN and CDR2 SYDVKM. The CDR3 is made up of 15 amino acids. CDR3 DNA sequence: TGTGCCAGCAGTTCAACCTACAGGGGCTCGGCTGGCTACACCTTC. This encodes CASSSTYRGSAGYTF.

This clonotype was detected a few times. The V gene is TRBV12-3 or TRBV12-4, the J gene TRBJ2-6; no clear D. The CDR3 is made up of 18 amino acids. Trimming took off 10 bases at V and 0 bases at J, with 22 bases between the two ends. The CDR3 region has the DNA TGTGCCACCCGTGGCCGGCCAGCAGTCTACTCTGGGGCCAACGTCCTGACTTTC. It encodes CATRGRPAVYSGANVLTF.

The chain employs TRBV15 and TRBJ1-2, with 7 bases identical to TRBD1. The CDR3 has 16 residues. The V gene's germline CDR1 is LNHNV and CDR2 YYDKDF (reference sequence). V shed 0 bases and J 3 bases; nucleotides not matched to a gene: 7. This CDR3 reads CATSRDRRQGDYGYTF. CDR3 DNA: TGTGCCACCAGCAGAGATCGAAGACAGGGCGACTATGGCTACACCTTC. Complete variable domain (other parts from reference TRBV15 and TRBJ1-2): DAMVIQNPRYQVTQFGKPVTLSCSQTLNHNVMYWYQQKSSQAPKLLFHYYDKDFNNEADTPDNFQSRRPNTSFCFLDIRSPGLGDTAMYLCATSRDRRQGDYGYTFGSGTRLTVV.

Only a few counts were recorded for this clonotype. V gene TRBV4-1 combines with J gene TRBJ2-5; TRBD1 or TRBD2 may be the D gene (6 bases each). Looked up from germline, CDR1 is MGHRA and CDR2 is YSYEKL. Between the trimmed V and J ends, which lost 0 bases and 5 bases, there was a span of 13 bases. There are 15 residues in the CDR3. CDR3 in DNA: TGCGCCAGCAGCCAAGATCCGGGGGCGTGGGAGACCCAGTACTTC. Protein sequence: CASSQDPGAWETQYF.

The CDR3 sequence is CASSLFGPRGDEQFF. The CDR3 DNA is TGTGCCAGCAGTTTATTTGGCCCGAGGGGCGATGAGCAGTTCTTC. This sequence joins TRBV27 and TRBJ2-1; D could derive from TRBD1 or TRBD2 (5 bases each). The length of the CDR3 is 15 residues. Germline V lookup: CDR1 MNHEY, CDR2 SMNVEV (reference sequence). Deletions cut 1 base from V and 8 bases from J, with 15 bases between.

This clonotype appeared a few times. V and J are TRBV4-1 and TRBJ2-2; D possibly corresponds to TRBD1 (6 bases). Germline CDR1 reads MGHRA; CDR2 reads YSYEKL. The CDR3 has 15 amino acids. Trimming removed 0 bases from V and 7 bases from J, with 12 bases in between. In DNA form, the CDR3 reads TGCGCCAGCAGCCAAGAGCCAGGGGCAATCGGGGAGCTGTTTTTT. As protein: CASSQEPGAIGELFF.

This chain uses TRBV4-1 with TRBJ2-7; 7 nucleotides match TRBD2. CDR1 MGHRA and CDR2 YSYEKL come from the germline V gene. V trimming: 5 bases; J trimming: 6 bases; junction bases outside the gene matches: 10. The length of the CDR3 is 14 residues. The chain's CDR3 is CASSNGGSSVEQYF. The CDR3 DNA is TGCGCCAGCAGCAACGGCGGGAGTTCGGTCGAGCAGTACTTC.

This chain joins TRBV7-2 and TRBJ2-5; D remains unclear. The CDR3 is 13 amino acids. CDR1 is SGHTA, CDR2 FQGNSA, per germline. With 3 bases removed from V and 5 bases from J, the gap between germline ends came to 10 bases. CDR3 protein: CASSFYGVETQYF. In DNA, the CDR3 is TGTGCCAGCAGCTTTTATGGGGTGGAGACCCAGTACTTC.

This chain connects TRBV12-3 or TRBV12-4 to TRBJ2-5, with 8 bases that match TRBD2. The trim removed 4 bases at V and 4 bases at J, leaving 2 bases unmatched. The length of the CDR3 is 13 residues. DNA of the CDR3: TGTGCCAGCAGTTACGGGAGGGGAGAGACCCAGTACTTC. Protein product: CASSYGRGETQYF.

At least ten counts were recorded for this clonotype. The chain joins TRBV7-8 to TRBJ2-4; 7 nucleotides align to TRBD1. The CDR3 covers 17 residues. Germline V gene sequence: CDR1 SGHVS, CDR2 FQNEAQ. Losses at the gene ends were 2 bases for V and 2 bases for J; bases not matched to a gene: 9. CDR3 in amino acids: CASSLRDSSSPKNIQYF. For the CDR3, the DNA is TGTGCCAGCAGCTTAAGGGACAGTAGTTCTCCCAAAAACATTCAGTACTTC.

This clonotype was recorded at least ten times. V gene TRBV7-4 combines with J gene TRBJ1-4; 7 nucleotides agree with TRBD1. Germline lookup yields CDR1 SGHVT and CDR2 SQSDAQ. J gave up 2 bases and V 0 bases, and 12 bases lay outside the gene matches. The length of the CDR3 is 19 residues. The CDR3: CASSLATRDSQRTNEKLFF. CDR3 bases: TGTGCCAGCAGCTTAGCTACCCGGGACAGCCAGCGTACTAATGAAAAACTGTTTTTT.

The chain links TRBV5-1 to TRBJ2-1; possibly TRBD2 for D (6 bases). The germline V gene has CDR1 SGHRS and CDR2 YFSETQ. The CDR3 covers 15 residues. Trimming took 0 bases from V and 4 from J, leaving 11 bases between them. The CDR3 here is CASSLGAGTYNEQFF. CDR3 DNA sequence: TGCGCCAGCAGCTTGGGCGCGGGGACTTACAATGAGCAGTTCTTC.

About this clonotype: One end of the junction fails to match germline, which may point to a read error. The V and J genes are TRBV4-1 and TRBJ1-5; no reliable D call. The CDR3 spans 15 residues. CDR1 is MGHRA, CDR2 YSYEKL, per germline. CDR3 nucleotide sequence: TGTGCCAGCGCTCCCGAGGGAGGCAAAGATCAGCCCCAGCATTTT. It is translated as CASAPEGGKDQPQHF.

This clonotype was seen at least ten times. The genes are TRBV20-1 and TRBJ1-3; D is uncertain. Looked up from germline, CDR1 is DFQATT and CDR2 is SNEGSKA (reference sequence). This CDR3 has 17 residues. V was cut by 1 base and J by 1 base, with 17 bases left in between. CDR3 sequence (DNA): TGCAGTGCTAGAGTGATAGGAACTGACTTTTCTGGAAACACCATATATTTT. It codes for CSARVIGTDFSGNTIYF.

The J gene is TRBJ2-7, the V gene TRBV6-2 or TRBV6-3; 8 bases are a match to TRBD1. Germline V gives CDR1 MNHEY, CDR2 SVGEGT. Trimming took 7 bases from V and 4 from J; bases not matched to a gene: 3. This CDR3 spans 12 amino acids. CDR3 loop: CASTGDRYEQYF. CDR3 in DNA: TGTGCCAGCACCGGGGACAGGTACGAGCAGTACTTC.

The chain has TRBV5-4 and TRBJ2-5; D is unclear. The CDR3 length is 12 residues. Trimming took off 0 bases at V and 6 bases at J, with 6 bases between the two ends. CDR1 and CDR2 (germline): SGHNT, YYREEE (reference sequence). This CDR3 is CASSLDGKTQYF. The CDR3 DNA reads TGTGCCAGCAGCTTGGATGGGAAGACCCAGTACTTC.

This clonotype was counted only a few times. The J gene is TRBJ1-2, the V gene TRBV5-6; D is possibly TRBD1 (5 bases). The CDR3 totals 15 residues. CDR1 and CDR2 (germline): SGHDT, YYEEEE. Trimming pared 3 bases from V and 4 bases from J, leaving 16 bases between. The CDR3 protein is CASSSGYTGFYGYTF. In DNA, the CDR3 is TGTGCCAGCAGCTCGGGATATACAGGATTCTATGGCTACACCTTC.

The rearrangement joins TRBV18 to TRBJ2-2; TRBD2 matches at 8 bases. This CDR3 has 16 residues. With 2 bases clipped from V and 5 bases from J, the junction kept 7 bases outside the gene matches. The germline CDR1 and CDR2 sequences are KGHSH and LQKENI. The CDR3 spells CASSPTGRALTGELFF. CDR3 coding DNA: TGTGCCAGCTCACCAACCGGGAGGGCGCTGACCGGGGAGCTGTTTTTT.